The clone carrying this TCR beta chain has a count of ten or more. Read data end 3 residues before the CDR3 end; the end is taken from the germline J gene. Profiled with immunoSEQ multiplex PCR; TCRdb holds only in-frame clones, not every one. Found here are about 35,000 clones, no singletons; the ten largest cover 2.5% to 3.5%. This record comes from a study of T cell clonality in common variable immunodeficiency. This CDR3 contains 16 residues. Germline CDR1 and CDR2: LNHDA and SQIVND (reference sequence). Germline trimming cut 4 bases from V and 5 bases from J; bases unmatched to any gene: 9. This TCR derives from a person aged 18 to 70 in good health. Sequenced input: peripheral blood mononuclear cells. V and J are TRBV19 and TRBJ1-5; 9 positions match TRBD1. The CDR3 DNA, read in part, is TGTGCCAGTAGTAATTGGAGACAGGGGGGAGATCAGCCC. It translates to CASSNWRQGGDQP. The whole CDR3 protein is CASSNWRQGGDQPQHF.